This record covers a single TCR beta chain. A much more abundant neighbour one base away suggests this may be a read error. This sample is part of a study of blood T cell repertoires in COVID-19. Across the study: COVID-19 samples collected from the United States, Italy and Spain covered acute and convalescent phases. PBMCs, B-cell-depleted T cells, or T cells provided the cDNA or gDNA that made up the material.

With 5 bases clipped from V and 6 bases from J, the junction kept 4 bases outside the gene matches. Germline CDR1 and CDR2: SGHTA and FQGNSA. The CDR3 contains 13 residues. Per the original methods: Reference gene primers were amplified, and this amplification served to estimate nucleated cell counts. Repertoires were generated with immunoSEQ multiplex PCR, while TCRdb's copy carries only in-frame clones and drops some. For V, J and clone size, that table is used; D and trimming come from the DNA. The profile shows some 460,000 clones, around 89% of them singletons. The chain couples TRBV7-2 to TRBJ2-4, with 7 bases that match TRBD1. The receptor was derived from a woman aged 30 to 39 with acute or convalescent COVID-19. Sequencing was done on a sample of peripheral blood. The CDR3 is CASSLGQLNIQYF. CDR3 in DNA: TGTGCCAGCAGCCTGGGACAGTTAAACATTCAGTACTTC.